A selection of T cell receptor beta chains follows, all from one sample in a study of cytomegalovirus exposure and HLA in healthy donors. The assay was immunoSEQ multiplex PCR, and TCRdb's table has in-frame clones only and misses some. Seen here are roughly 100,000 clones, about 75% observed once, and the top ten hold approximately 6.4%. Sequencing used PBMCs. The receptors were gathered from a man between 35 and 55 years old in good health and CMV-seropositive. Both conserved end residues are part of each CDR3. D genes are given only for firm matches. Not every row has a clone size; where given, it reads once, few, many or a size class.

v_call	clone_size	d_call	j_call	cdr3_aa	cdr3_nt
TRBV11-2	-	TRBD1	TRBJ2-7	CASSRRDRGFYEQYF	TGTGCCAGCAGCCGGCGGGACAGGGGTTTCTACGAGCAGTACTTC
TRBV7-9	few	TRBD2	TRBJ2-2	CASSLLAGVAGELFF	TGTGCCAGCAGTCTACTAGCGGGAGTAGCCGGGGAGCTGTTTTTT
TRBV2	once	-	TRBJ2-1	CASIRGGSSYNEQFF	TGTGCCAGCATAAGGGGGGGGAGCTCCTACAATGAGCAGTTCTTC
TRBV7-8	-	TRBD1	TRBJ2-1	CTSSLGVGGLNNEQFF	TGTACCAGCAGCTTAGGGGTAGGGGGCCTAAACAATGAGCAGTTCTTC
TRBV11-2	few	TRBD1	TRBJ1-3	CASSLGGTEQSIYF	TGTGCCAGCAGCTTAGGAGGGACAGAGCAATCCATATATTTT
TRBV7-3	-	-	TRBJ2-7	CASSLTGGKKAGEQYF	TGTGCCAGCAGCTTAACGGGCGGGAAGAAGGCGGGCGAGCAGTACTTC
TRBV9	-	TRBD2	TRBJ2-3	CASSVGGSGGRTDTQYF	TGTGCCAGCAGCGTAGGGGGTAGCGGGGGTCGCACAGATACGCAGTATTTT
TRBV7-6	-	TRBD2	TRBJ2-7	CASSYTLAGGDYEQYF	TGTGCCAGCAGCTATACGCTAGCGGGAGGGGACTACGAGCAGTACTTC
TRBV19	-	-	TRBJ1-1	CASGQGSMNTEAFF	TGTGCCAGTGGGCAGGGGTCGATGAACACTGAAGCTTTCTTT
TRBV19	-	TRBD1	TRBJ2-5	CASSGQGQETQYF	TGTGCCAGTAGCGGACAGGGGCAAGAGACCCAGTACTTC
TRBV7-2	once	-	TRBJ2-1	CASSLLDGGSEQFF	TGTGCCAGCAGCCTACTAGACGGAGGATCTGAGCAGTTCTTC
TRBV7-9	-	-	TRBJ1-1	CSSSPGGNTEAFF	TGTTCCAGCAGCCCGGGTGGGAACACTGAAGCTTTCTTT
TRBV4-1	-	-	TRBJ2-1	CASSQKSEQFF	TGCGCCAGCAGCCAAAAATCAGAGCAGTTCTTC
TRBV5-4	-	TRBD2	TRBJ2-2	CASSVTSGGTGELFF	TGTGCCAGCAGCGTTACTAGCGGTGGCACCGGGGAGCTGTTTTTT
TRBV7-9	few	TRBD2	TRBJ2-2	CASSRGLAGNTGELFF	TGTGCCAGCAGCCGGGGACTAGCGGGGAACACCGGGGAGCTGTTTTTT
TRBV7-2	once	-	TRBJ1-5	CASSLALGGGNQPQHF	TGTGCCAGCAGCTTAGCCCTCGGGGGGGGCAATCAGCCCCAGCATTTT
TRBV5-1	-	TRBD1	TRBJ2-2	CASSEQGSNTGELFF	TGCGCCAGCAGCGAACAGGGGTCGAACACCGGGGAGCTGTTTTTT